This TCR beta chain derives from a study of shared clonotypes between healthy human individuals. Study-wide findings and caveats: It was observed that around 5% of naive CD4 clonotypes were shared across several donors.

Those who donated, Caucasian adults without exception, all lived in Nashville, Tennessee. CD45RA-negative memory and CD45RA+ naive subsets were split from the CD4+ cells. Clones were read by immunoSEQ multiplex PCR, and TCRdb kept only the in-frame ones, dropping some. The table has roughly 2.2 million clones, about 92% seen once. This clone was counted a single time. Its antigen remains unknown. The V gene end was trimmed by 3 bases and the J gene end by 1 base; junction bases not matched to a gene: 2. This CDR3 has 14 amino acids. Germline CDR1 ENHRY, CDR2 SYGVKD. This receptor was identified in a man between 18 and 29 years old in good health. Some clones in this sample may be carry-over from other donors' samples. Sequences were obtained from naive CD4+ T cells from PBMCs. Indicated subset: CD45RA+ positively selected. The rearrangement uses TRBV10-3 and TRBJ2-7; 8 bases line up with TRBD1. This CDR3 reads CAISDTGGSYEQYF. DNA for the CDR3: TGTGCCATCAGTGACACAGGGGGGTCCTACGAGCAGTACTTC.